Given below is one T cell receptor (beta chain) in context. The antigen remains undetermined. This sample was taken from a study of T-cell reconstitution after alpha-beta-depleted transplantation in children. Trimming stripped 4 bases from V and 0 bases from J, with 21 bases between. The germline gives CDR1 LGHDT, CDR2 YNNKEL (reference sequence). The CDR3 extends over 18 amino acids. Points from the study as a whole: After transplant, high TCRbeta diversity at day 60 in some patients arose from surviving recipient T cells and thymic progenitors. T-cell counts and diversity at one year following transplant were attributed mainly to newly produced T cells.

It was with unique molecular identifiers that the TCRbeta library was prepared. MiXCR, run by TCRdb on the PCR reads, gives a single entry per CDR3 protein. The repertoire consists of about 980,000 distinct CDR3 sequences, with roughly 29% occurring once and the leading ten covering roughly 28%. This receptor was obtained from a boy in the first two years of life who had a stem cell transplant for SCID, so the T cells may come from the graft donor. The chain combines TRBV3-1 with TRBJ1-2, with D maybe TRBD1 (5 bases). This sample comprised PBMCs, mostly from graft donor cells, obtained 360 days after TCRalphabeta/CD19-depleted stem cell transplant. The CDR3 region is CASSPQAYRTHTNYGYTF. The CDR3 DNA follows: TGTGCCAGCAGCCCCCAGGCGTACAGGACACATACTAACTATGGCTACACCTTC.